Shown below are 23 T cell receptor beta chains from a single sample sequenced in a study of CD8+CD57+ T cells in acquired aplastic anemia. Genomic DNA provided the template from which TCR beta VDJ and CDR3 profiles were obtained. TCRdb ran MiXCR on the reads and lists one entry per CDR3 protein. Here the sample spans fewer than 200,000 distinct CDR3 sequences, roughly 47% being singletons. What was sequenced was sorted CD4+, CD8+, or CD8+CD57+ T cells (not recorded which) from PBMCs. The receptors stem from a human donor in good health.

Comment on this clonotype: This may stem from a read error, because a much larger clone lies one nucleotide away. The rearrangement joins TRBV20-1 to TRBJ1-3; D is perhaps TRBD1 (5 bases). The germline V and J ends were trimmed by 3 bases and 0 bases, with 15 bases remaining between them. The germline gives CDR1 DFQATT, CDR2 SNEGSKA (reference sequence). There are 16 residues in the CDR3. This CDR3 reads CSARITQASSGNTIYF. CDR3 DNA sequence: TGCAGTGCTAGGATCACACAGGCCAGCTCTGGAAACACCATATATTTT.

This clonotype was seen many times. The rearrangement links TRBV3-1 to TRBJ2-7, with D hard to call. The V and J ends lost 6 bases and 12 bases respectively, with 18 bases between them. The CDR3 extends over 12 amino acids. Germline V CDR1 and CDR2: LGHDT, YNNKEL (reference sequence). The CDR3: CASRHNWHETYF. In DNA, the CDR3 is TGTGCCAGCAGACACAACTGGCACGAGACGTACTTC.

This clonotype was picked up many times. The chain couples TRBV4-2 to TRBJ1-1; D is ambiguous. V dropped 0 bases and J dropped 1 base, with 6 bases sitting between them. The germline V gene has CDR1 LGHNA and CDR2 YNFKEQ. The CDR3 consists of 14 residues. The CDR3 protein is CASSQDRRNTEAFF. The CDR3, as DNA: TGTGCCAGCAGCCAAGATCGCAGGAACACTGAAGCTTTCTTT.

This clonotype was observed at least ten times. The V call is TRBV7-2, the J call TRBJ1-1; a possible D gene is TRBD1 (5 bases). The CDR3 is made up of 14 amino acids. From germline, CDR1 is SGHTA and CDR2 FQGNSA. V dropped 7 bases and J dropped 5 bases, with 17 bases sitting between them. Here the CDR3 reads CASIDGASGTEAFF. CDR3 DNA: TGTGCCAGCATCGATGGGGCCTCCGGGACTGAAGCTTTCTTT.

At least ten counts were recorded for this clonotype. This chain links TRBV20-1 with TRBJ1-2, with D unresolved. V lost 0 bases to trimming and J lost 4 bases, with 21 bases between them. CDR3 length: 17 residues. The germline CDR1 and CDR2 sequences are DFQATT and SNEGSKA (reference sequence). This chain's CDR3 is CSARDQANQLPLYGYTF. For the CDR3, the DNA is TGCAGTGCTAGAGATCAGGCCAACCAATTGCCCCTCTATGGCTACACCTTC.

This rearrangement joins TRBV15 to TRBJ2-1, with TRBD2 matching 14 bases. V shed 0 bases, J shed 3 bases, and the junction held 4 bases outside the gene matches. Germline V gene data show CDR1 as LNHNV and CDR2 as YYDKDF (reference sequence). This CDR3 has 18 amino acids. The CDR3 DNA sequence: TGTGCCACCAGCAGAGAGTTGGGGACTAGCGGGGGCTACAATGAGCAGTTCTTC. Protein sequence: CATSRELGTSGGYNEQFF.

This clonotype has a count of ten or more. The chain carries TRBV6-1 and TRBJ1-1; D is unresolved. This CDR3 has 16 amino acids. Trimming removed 10 bases at V and 1 base at J, with 22 bases between. Germline assignment: CDR1 MNHNS and CDR2 SASEGT. The CDR3 loop reads CATSGPGQPTNTEAFF. CDR3 DNA sequence: TGTGCCACATCCGGACCTGGGCAGCCGACGAACACTGAAGCTTTCTTT.

The chain joins TRBV2 to TRBJ2-7; D might be TRBD1 (7 bases). Trimming shortened V by 1 base and J by 7 bases, and 17 bases separated the two germline ends. CDR3 length: 15 amino acids. Per the germline V gene, CDR1 is SNHLY and CDR2 is FYNNEI. For the CDR3, the DNA is TGTGCCAGCAGTGAAGGGTGGAAGGGGGCGGGGGAGCAGTACTTC. It encodes CASSEGWKGAGEQYF. The full variable domain, completed using reference TRBV2 and TRBJ2-7, is EPEVTQTPSHQVTQMGQEVILRCVPISNHLYFYWYRQILGQKVEFLVSFYNNEISEKSEIFDDQFSVERPDGSNFTLKIRSTKLEDSAMYFCASSEGWKGAGEQYFGPGTRLTVT.

V is TRBV9 and J is TRBJ2-1, with 7 bases matching TRBD1. Germline trimming cut 3 bases from V and 5 bases from J; bases unmatched to any gene: 11. Per germline, CDR1 SGDLS and CDR2 YYNGEE. The CDR3 loop spans 16 amino acids. Here the CDR3 DNA reads TGTGCCAGCAGCGCGGAGACAGGGCCAGGGAACAATGAGCAGTTCTTC. It specifies CASSAETGPGNNEQFF.

Comments on this clonotype: Here the CDR3 omits its conserved ending phenylalanine or tryptophan, so a read error is the likely source. CDR3 sequence: CSARGGRAVYEQFL. The CDR3 coding sequence is TGCAGTGCTAGAGGCGGGAGGGCCGTCTATGAGCAGTTCTTA. The rearrangement uses TRBV20-1 and TRBJ2-1; 9 bases line up with TRBD2. CDR1 and CDR2 from the germline V gene are DFQATT and SNEGSKA (reference sequence). V trimming: 1 base; J trimming: 8 bases; junction bases outside the gene matches: 6. The CDR3 contains 14 residues.

This clonotype was seen repeatedly, ten times or more. Relative to the germline gene, one junction end is altered; a read error may explain this. J is TRBJ2-1 and V is TRBV7-8; 8 bases are shared with TRBD2. The CDR3 is 12 amino acids. CDR1 is SGHVS, CDR2 FQNEAQ, per germline. The CDR3 bases are TGTGCCAGCAGCCGGCGGGGACTAGACGTCACCTTC. Protein product: CASSRRGLDVTF.

Ten or more counts support this clonotype. This chain's CDR3 is CASSPGMTGHYEQYF. The CDR3 DNA reads as TGTGCCAGCTCACCCGGAATGACAGGGCACTACGAGCAGTACTTC. This rearrangement joins TRBV18 to TRBJ2-7, with 7 positions matching TRBD1. V was clipped by 3 bases and J by 3 bases; unmatched bases: 8. Looked up from germline, CDR1 is KGHSH and CDR2 is LQKENI. There are 15 residues in the CDR3.

As regards this clonotype: The junction departs from the called germline gene at one end, perhaps through a read error. V and J are TRBV6-1 and TRBJ2-1; 7 bases align to TRBD2. The CDR3 runs to 15 residues. Per germline, CDR1 MNHNS and CDR2 SASEGT. As DNA, the CDR3 is TGTGCCAGCAGAGAGAGCGGGGACCGATACAATGGGCAGTTCTTC. It translates to CASRESGDRYNGQFF.

In its sample, this clonotype was seen many times. J is TRBJ2-2 and V is TRBV14; 9 bases fit TRBD2. V trimming: 6 bases; J trimming: 6 bases; junction bases outside the gene matches: 8. This CDR3 spans 15 amino acids. Germline lookup yields CDR1 SGHDN and CDR2 FVKESK. CDR3 in DNA: TGTGCCAGCAGTAAGATAGCGGGAGTACCCGGGGAGCTGTTTTTT. Protein sequence: CASSKIAGVPGELFF.

The genes are TRBV5-1 and TRBJ1-3, with unresolved D. The CDR3 length is 15 residues. Germline loops: CDR1 SGHRS, CDR2 YFSETQ. V lost 2 bases and J lost 0, with 9 bases in between. CDR3 DNA sequence: TGCGCCAGCAGCTTAGAGGAGATCTCTGGAAACACCATATATTTT. Its translation: CASSLEEISGNTIYF.

The chain recombines TRBV14 with TRBJ2-7; D gene ambiguous. Trimming removed 4 bases from V and 2 bases from J, with 12 bases in between. The CDR3 covers 14 residues. Germline V CDR1 and CDR2: SGHDN, FVKESK. The CDR3 nucleotides read TGTGCCAGCAGCCCTGGGAAGGGTCCCTACGAGCAGTACTTC. It codes for CASSPGKGPYEQYF.

The chain couples TRBV20-1 to TRBJ2-1; TRBD2 matches 10 bases. The V segment lost 0 bases and the J segment 9 bases; nucleotides outside the gene matches: 8. Germline CDR1 DFQATT, CDR2 SNEGSKA (reference sequence). The CDR3 length is 15 residues. CDR3 sequence (DNA): TGCAGTGCTAGAGAGGGACTAGCGCGGGGAGGTGAGCAGTTCTTC. Translation: CSAREGLARGGEQFF.

There are many counts of this clonotype. V and J are TRBV9 and TRBJ2-1; weak D call: TRBD1 (6 bases). There are 13 residues in the CDR3. V lost 4 bases and J lost 7, with 12 bases in between. Germline V CDR1 and CDR2: SGDLS, YYNGEE. The CDR3 region is CASSPRGGNEQFF. The CDR3 DNA reads TGTGCCAGCAGCCCTAGAGGGGGTAATGAGCAGTTCTTC.

The V and J genes are TRBV20-1 and TRBJ2-5; TRBD1 matches at 7 bases. The V and J ends lost 1 base and 8 bases, in that order; junction bases with no gene match: 4. The CDR3 extends over 12 amino acids. Germline lookup yields CDR1 DFQATT and CDR2 SNEGSKA (reference sequence). For the CDR3, the DNA is TGCAGTGCTAGAGGACAGGGAGACACCCAGTACTTC. Amino acids: CSARGQGDTQYF.

The chain joins TRBV20-1 to TRBJ1-1; D not certain. The V gene lost 3 bases and the J gene lost 10 bases, with 15 bases spanning the gap. CDR3 length: 12 residues. In germline, CDR1 is DFQATT, CDR2 SNEGSKA (reference sequence). The chain's CDR3 is CSARSSTFGAFF. The CDR3 DNA sequence: TGCAGTGCTAGGTCCAGTACCTTCGGAGCTTTCTTT.

This clonotype was seen many times. The chain carries TRBV2 and TRBJ1-2, with D possibly matching TRBD1 (6 bases). The V gene lost 7 bases and the J gene lost 2 bases, with 11 bases spanning the gap. Per the germline V gene, CDR1 is SNHLY and CDR2 is FYNNEI. The length of the CDR3 is 13 residues. The CDR3 sequence: CASNQGQNYGYTF. The CDR3 DNA is TGTGCCAGCAACCAGGGACAAAACTATGGCTACACCTTC. Filled out from reference TRBV2 and TRBJ1-2, the complete variable domain reads EPEVTQTPSHQVTQMGQEVILRCVPISNHLYFYWYRQILGQKVEFLVSFYNNEISEKSEIFDDQFSVERPDGSNFTLKIRSTKLEDSAMYFCASNQGQNYGYTFGSGTRLTVV.

This clonotype was counted many times. The chain uses TRBV5-1 and TRBJ2-7, with a weak D call TRBD1 (6 bases). The germline gives CDR1 SGHRS, CDR2 YFSETQ. CDR3 length: 15 amino acids. Trimming removed 4 bases from V and 3 bases from J, with 17 bases in between. The CDR3 region has the DNA TGCGCCAGCAGCCCGACCGGGACACCATACTACGAGCAGTACTTC. It specifies CASSPTGTPYYEQYF.

The V and J genes are TRBV14 and TRBJ2-7, with a weak D call TRBD1 (6 bases). Germline values: CDR1 SGHDN, CDR2 FVKESK. The CDR3 covers 13 residues. V was shortened by 0 bases and J by 5 bases, with 8 bases between the two germline ends. In DNA form, the CDR3 reads TGTGCCAGCAGCCAAGATTGGGGGCACGAGCAGTACTTC. Translated: CASSQDWGHEQYF. The entire variable domain, with the rest obtained from reference TRBV14 and TRBJ2-7, is as follows: EAGVTQFPSHSVIEKGQTVTLRCDPISGHDNLYWYRRVMGKEIKFLLHFVKESKQDESGMPNNRFLAERTGGTYSTLKVQPAELEDSGVYFCASSQDWGHEQYFGPGTRLTVT.